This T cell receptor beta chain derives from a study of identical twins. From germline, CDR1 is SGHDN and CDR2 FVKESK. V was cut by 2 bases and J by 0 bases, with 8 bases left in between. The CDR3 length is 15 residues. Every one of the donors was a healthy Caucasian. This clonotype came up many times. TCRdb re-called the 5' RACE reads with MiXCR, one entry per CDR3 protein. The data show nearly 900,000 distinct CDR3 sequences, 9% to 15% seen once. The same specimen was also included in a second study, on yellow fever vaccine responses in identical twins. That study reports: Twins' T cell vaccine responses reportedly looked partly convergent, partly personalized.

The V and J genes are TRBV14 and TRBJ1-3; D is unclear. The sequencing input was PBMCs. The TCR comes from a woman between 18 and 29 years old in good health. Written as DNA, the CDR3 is TGTGCCAGCAGCCAATCCTTCCTCTCTGGAAACACCATATATTTT. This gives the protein CASSQSFLSGNTIYF. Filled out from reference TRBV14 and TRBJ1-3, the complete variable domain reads EAGVTQFPSHSVIEKGQTVTLRCDPISGHDNLYWYRRVMGKEIKFLLHFVKESKQDESGMPNNRFLAERTGGTYSTLKVQPAELEDSGVYFCASSQSFLSGNTIYFGEGSWLTVV.